The clone carrying this T cell receptor (beta chain) was seen a handful of times. CDR3 size: 15 residues. The germline gives CDR1 SNHLY, CDR2 FYNNEI. Trimming took 1 base from V and 3 from J, leaving 9 bases between them. Using immunoSEQ multiplex PCR, the repertoire was profiled, and TCRdb retains in-frame clones only, with some absent. The table lists about 100,000 clones, approximately 91% of them singletons. This record belongs to a study of blood T cell repertoires in COVID-19. Study-wide background: Acute-phase and convalescent COVID-19 samples originated in the United States, Italy and Spain. In each case, the material was cDNA or gDNA derived from T cells, B-cell-depleted T cells, or PBMCs.

This sequence originates from a man aged 45-60 years with active COVID-19. What was sequenced was peripheral blood. The chain carries TRBV2 and TRBJ1-4; possibly TRBD1 for D (5 bases). The CDR3, as DNA: TGTGCCAGCAGTGAAGGGGCAGGGCCTAATGAAAAACTGTTTTTT. Translating gives CASSEGAGPNEKLFF.